The 10 T cell receptor beta chains reported below all come from one sample, sequenced in a study of cytomegalovirus exposure and HLA in healthy donors. The PCR ran on 60 Vbeta and 13 Jbeta primers. The protocol was immunoSEQ multiplex PCR, while the TCRdb copy is restricted to in-frame clones and leaves out a portion. This sample has 110,000 or so clones, with about 78% found just once. The sample was PBMCs. The receptors derive from a woman younger than 45 in good health and CMV-seropositive.

The chain couples TRBV15 to TRBJ1-1, with D uncertain. The germline gives CDR1 LNHNV, CDR2 YYDKDF (reference sequence). The CDR3 covers 13 residues. The ends were cut back, 1 base at V and 0 bases at J, with 3 bases in the middle. Here the CDR3 DNA reads TGTGCCACCAGCAGAGTAATGAACACTGAAGCTTTCTTT. Translated: CATSRVMNTEAFF.

This clone occurred a few times. The CDR3 DNA follows: TGTGCCAGCAGTCCTAGCCCCCTCAATGAGCAGTTCTTC. Amino acid sequence: CASSPSPLNEQFF. The chain employs TRBV7-9 and TRBJ2-1, with D possibly being TRBD2 (5 bases). CDR1 and CDR2 from the germline V gene are SEHNR and FQNEAQ (reference sequence). There are 13 residues in the CDR3. Trimming removed 6 bases at V and 6 bases at J, with 12 bases between.

This clone was seen more than once but under ten times. The gene calls are TRBV18 and TRBJ2-1; possibly TRBD1 for D (5 bases). The germline gives CDR1 KGHSH, CDR2 LQKENI. Deletions cut 4 bases from V and 7 bases from J, with 11 bases between. This CDR3 contains 13 residues. DNA of the CDR3: TGTGCCAGCTCACAGTCGGCAGGGAATGAGCAGTTCTTC. It translates to CASSQSAGNEQFF.

The chain recombines TRBV10-3 with TRBJ2-3; unclear D gene. V was pared by 6 bases and J by 2 bases, with 12 bases between. The germline V gene has CDR1 ENHRY and CDR2 SYGVKD. The length of the CDR3 is 14 residues. Here the CDR3 reads CAIRAILYTDTQYF. In nucleotides, the CDR3 is TGTGCCATCAGAGCCATACTATACACAGATACGCAGTATTTT.

This rearrangement joins TRBV19 to TRBJ1-5; D ambiguous. Trimming removed 3 bases at V and 1 base at J, with 7 bases between. The length of the CDR3 is 14 residues. The germline CDR1 and CDR2 sequences are LNHDA and SQIVND (reference sequence). CDR3 loop: CASSIPKSNQPQHF. Written as DNA, the CDR3 is TGTGCCAGTAGTATTCCCAAAAGCAATCAGCCCCAGCATTTT.

The chain carries TRBV11-3 and TRBJ1-1; D is unresolved. The CDR3 is made up of 16 amino acids. Trimming left V 1 base short and J 3 bases short, with 15 bases between. CDR1 and CDR2 (germline): SGHNT, YENEEA. The CDR3: CASSLGREFGDTEAFF. The DNA of the CDR3 is TGTGCCAGCAGCTTAGGTAGGGAGTTTGGGGACACTGAAGCTTTCTTT.

This sequence joins TRBV11-1 and TRBJ2-7; TRBD2 agrees at 7 bases. Germline V gene data show CDR1 as SGHAT and CDR2 as FQDESV (reference sequence). J lost 5 bases, V lost 3 bases, and 10 bases had no gene match. The CDR3 length is 15 residues. In nucleotides, the CDR3 is TGTGCCAGCAGCTTCAGGCGGGAGCTTAGAAACGAGCAGTACTTC. This sequence encodes CASSFRRELRNEQYF.

This chain uses TRBV29-1 with TRBJ1-2; no firm D call. V shed 7 bases and J shed 1 base, with 16 bases lying between them. In germline, CDR1 is SQVTM, CDR2 ANQGSEA. This CDR3 comprises 14 residues. The CDR3 loop reads CSASGRGNNYGYTF. The CDR3 bases are TGCAGCGCCTCTGGCAGAGGGAATAACTATGGCTACACCTTC.

V is TRBV10-3 and J is TRBJ2-7, with D possibly matching TRBD1 (5 bases). In germline, CDR1 is ENHRY, CDR2 SYGVKD. The V gene lost 0 bases and the J gene lost 1 base, with 10 bases spanning the gap. This CDR3 spans 15 amino acids. CDR3 sequence reads: CAISESAGKSYEQYF. The CDR3 DNA follows: TGTGCCATCAGTGAGTCGGCAGGGAAGTCCTACGAGCAGTACTTC.

This clone was detected only once. J is TRBJ2-7 and V is TRBV4-1; the D is unclear. Germline values: CDR1 MGHRA, CDR2 YSYEKL. This CDR3 spans 15 amino acids. The V end was cut by 1 base, the J end by 1 base, with 11 bases between. DNA of the CDR3: TGCGCCAGCAGCCAAGGTGTGTTCAGTTCCTACGAGCAGTACTTC. Protein product: CASSQGVFSSYEQYF.